What follows describes a single T cell receptor beta chain. Its matching antigen is unknown. This entry comes from a study of shared clonotypes between healthy human individuals. General study results and limits: Owing to a small donor count, the genetic and exposure-history diversity represented was limited.

Per germline, CDR1 SGHAT and CDR2 FQNNGV. The length of the CDR3 is 14 residues. The germline V and J ends were trimmed by 0 bases and 5 bases, with 10 bases remaining between them. The donors were all Caucasian adults (living in Nashville, Tennessee). This was a deep-level run. The protocol was immunoSEQ multiplex PCR, while the TCRdb copy is restricted to in-frame clones and leaves out a portion. The table records fewer than 550,000 clones, roughly 79% of them present only once. The TCR originated in a woman aged 35 to 49 in good health. Some clones in this sample may be carry-over from other donors' samples. The V gene is TRBV11-2, the J gene TRBJ2-5, with D perhaps matching TRBD1 (6 bases). The sequenced material came from PBMCs. CDR3 amino acids: CASSLERQVETQYF. The CDR3, as DNA: TGTGCCAGCAGCTTAGAGAGACAGGTTGAGACCCAGTACTTC. The whole variable domain, filled in from reference TRBV11-2 and TRBJ2-5, reads EAGVAQSPRYKIIEKRQSVAFWCNPISGHATLYWYQQILGQGPKLLIQFQNNGVVDDSQLPKDRFSAERLKGVDSTLKIQPAKLEDSAVYLCASSLERQVETQYFGPGTRLLVL.